The sequence of this T cell receptor (beta chain) was determined in a study of CD8+ T cells in alopecia areata. Background on the study: Those treated were given oral tofacitinib at 5 to 10 mg twice daily. Severity of treated patients was scored by affected scalp percentage. Whole-study findings and limits: For patients receiving tofacitinib, scalp clonality and expanded CD8+ clones among the top 100 significantly decreased.

The authors extracted RNA and reverse transcribed it into cDNA as the sequencing template. Profiled with immunoSEQ multiplex PCR; TCRdb holds only in-frame clones, not every one. The sample shows fewer than 200,000 clones, around 50% of them seen only once. V was pared by 4 bases and J by 1 base, with 10 bases between. CDR1 is SGHAT and CDR2 is FQNNGV in the germline V gene. The CDR3 sequence is 14 residues long. Treatment reported: oral pan-JAK inhibitor, 5-10 mg twice daily. Notes on this clone: Its cognate antigen is unknown.

This chain uses TRBV11-2 with TRBJ1-1; D remains ambiguous. Here the sequenced sample was CD8+ T cells sorted from blood, taken at week 24, from a patient treated with tofacitinib. This sequence originates from a human donor with alopecia areata. The CDR3 DNA follows: TGTGCCAGCAGCTCTCTGGCCGCGAACACTGAAGCTTTCTTT. Amino acid sequence: CASSSLAANTEAFF.